The source of this TCR beta chain is a study of blood T cell repertoires in COVID-19. Background on the study: Some COVID-19 samples were acute and others convalescent; all came from the United States, Italy and Spain. T cells, B-cell-depleted T cells, or PBMCs provided the cDNA or gDNA that served as material.

The CDR3 is made up of 15 amino acids. In germline, CDR1 is SGHKS, CDR2 YYEKEE (reference sequence). The V gene lost 2 bases and the J gene lost 2 bases, with 12 bases spanning the gap. Authors' methods: For nucleated cells, counts were estimated from reference gene primer amplification. Libraries were prepared by immunoSEQ multiplex PCR; TCRdb keeps only in-frame clonotypes and omits some of them. The V and J calls and clone size were taken over from that table, and D and trimming were inferred from the DNA. The sample yields hundreds of thousands of clones, more than 85% seen once. Cohort 3 recovery required two negative PCRs, clearance, or symptom resolution.

The receptor's source is a woman younger than 45 who had recovered from COVID-19. V usage is TRBV5-5 and J usage is TRBJ2-3; possibly TRBD2 for D (6 bases). Sequencing was performed on PBMCs or T cells enriched from blood (not recorded which). The CDR3 here is CASSFRASATDTQYF. As DNA, the CDR3 is TGTGCCAGCAGCTTTAGGGCTAGCGCCACAGATACGCAGTATTTT. The variable domain in full, with the rest retrieved from reference TRBV5-5 and TRBJ2-3, is DAGVTQSPTHLIKTRGQQVTLRCSPISGHKSVSWYQQVLGQGPQFIFQYYEKEERGRGNFPDRFSARQFPNYSSELNVNALLLGDSALYLCASSFRASATDTQYFGPGTRLTVL.